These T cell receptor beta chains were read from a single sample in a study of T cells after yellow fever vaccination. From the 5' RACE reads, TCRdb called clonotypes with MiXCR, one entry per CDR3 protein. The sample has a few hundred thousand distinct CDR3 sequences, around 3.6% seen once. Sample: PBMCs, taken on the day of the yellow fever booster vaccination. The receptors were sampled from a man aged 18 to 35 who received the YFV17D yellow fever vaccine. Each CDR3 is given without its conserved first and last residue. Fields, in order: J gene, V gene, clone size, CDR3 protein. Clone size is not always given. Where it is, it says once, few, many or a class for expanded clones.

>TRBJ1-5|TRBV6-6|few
ASSYRDIHQPQH
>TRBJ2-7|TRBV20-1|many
SARWDSYEQY
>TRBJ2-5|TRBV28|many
ASIPHSTSQETQY
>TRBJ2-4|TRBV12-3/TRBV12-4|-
ASSLGFLGTGENIQY
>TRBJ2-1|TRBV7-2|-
ASTGGYRLGQF
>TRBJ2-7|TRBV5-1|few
ASSNPGGTGTYEQY
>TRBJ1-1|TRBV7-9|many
ASSPRTGREAF
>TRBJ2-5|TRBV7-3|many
ASSSTGAEETQY
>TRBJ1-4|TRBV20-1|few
SANPTGERETNEKLF
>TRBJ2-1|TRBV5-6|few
ASSLLGKVNEQF
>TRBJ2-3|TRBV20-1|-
SARAGGGTDTQY
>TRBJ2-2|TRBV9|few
ASSVEGPRTGELF
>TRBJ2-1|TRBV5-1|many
ASSLGGASIAPAQF
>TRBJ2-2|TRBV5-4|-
ASSLYSQGSNGELF
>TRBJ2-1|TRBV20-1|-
SAGKIGQF
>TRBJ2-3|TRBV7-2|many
ASSLHGGTQY
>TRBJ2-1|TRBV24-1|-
AVQTGRTEQF
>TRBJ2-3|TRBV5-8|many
ASSRRQGTDTQY
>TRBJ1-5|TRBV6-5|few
ASTPGINQPQH
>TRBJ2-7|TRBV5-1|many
ASSFQRGEEQY
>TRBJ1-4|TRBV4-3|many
ASSQMKQGGEKLF
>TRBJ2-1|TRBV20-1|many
SLRLAGYNEQF
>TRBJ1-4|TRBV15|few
ATSRDLRGGLGKLF
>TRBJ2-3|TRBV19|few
ASSTTSGLPQRGTQY
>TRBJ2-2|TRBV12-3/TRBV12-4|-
ASSQLGITGELF
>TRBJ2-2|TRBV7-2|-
ASRALDAQRNTGELF
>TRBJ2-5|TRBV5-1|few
ASSSRDTGAGETQY
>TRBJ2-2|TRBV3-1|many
ASSRQVNTGELF
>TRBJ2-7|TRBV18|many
ASSPDQRSLSGEQY
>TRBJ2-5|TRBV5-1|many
ASSVRDSGGETQY
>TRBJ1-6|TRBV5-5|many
ASSAGTTVYSPLH
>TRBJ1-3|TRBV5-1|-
ASSLMYRETGGNTIY
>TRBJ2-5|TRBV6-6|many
ASSQTIGQTETQY
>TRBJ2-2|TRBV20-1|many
SARGARDGELF
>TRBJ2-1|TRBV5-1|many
ASSQPLQANEQF